This T cell receptor (beta chain) was observed in a study of OX40 agonist ivuxolimab in advanced cancers. Study background: Every patient in dose escalation had hepatocellular carcinoma, melanoma, renal cell or head and neck cancer. Partial responses were achieved by three patients, one with hepatocellular carcinoma and two with cutaneous melanoma.

This CDR3 has 16 residues. With 1 base removed from V and 1 base from J, the gap between germline ends came to 14 bases. Per germline, CDR1 SGHDT and CDR2 YYEEEE. Study outcomes and limitations: CD8+ T cells showed, on average, more clonal expansion than CD4+ cells. Several nonresponders also turned out to have low normalized T-cell clonal expansion.

Note on this clone: As yet, its antigen is unknown.

The data were produced by immunoSEQ multiplex PCR, yet TCRdb's version contains in-frame clones alone and is incomplete. Of about 85,000 clones in the sample, 65% to 90% were seen once. The sequencing used CD4+ or CD8+ T cells sorted from blood, collected in a trial of the OX40 agonist ivuxolimab. The J gene is TRBJ1-1, the V gene TRBV5-6; D perhaps matches TRBD1 (5 bases). This receptor was identified in an adult with an advanced solid tumor such as melanoma, head and neck, liver or kidney cancer. Here the CDR3 DNA reads TGTGCCAGCAGCTTGCGCAGGGCCTCCCGGAACACTGAAGCTTTCTTT. This codes for CASSLRRASRNTEAFF.